Given below is one T cell receptor beta chain in context. No cognate antigen has been identified for it. No quality values exist for individual bases; no much larger clone is one base distant. Patients with autoimmune disease history or receiving systemic immunosuppression were excluded from the trial. In every dose cohort, peripheral blood was drawn for TCR sequencing at baseline, cycle 4 day 1, and cycle 7 day 1. The samples were drawn from a first-in-human, open-label, multicenter phase I dose-escalation trial of ivuxolimab. The trial enrolled adults with locally advanced or metastatic head and neck squamous cell, hepatocellular, melanoma or renal cell carcinoma. CD4+ and CD8+ T cells were sorted separately from peripheral blood before TCR sequencing. V is trimmed back by 4 bases and J by 4 bases, and the junction contains 11 bases that no gene match accounts for. The CDR1 and CDR2 encoded by the germline V gene are MGHDK and SYGVNS. The CDR3 contains 18 residues, cysteine and phenylalanine counted. The read is trimmed to its CDR3 DNA, 54 bases read in frame from base 1.

This sample is drawn from a study of OX40 agonist ivuxolimab in advanced cancers. With respect to the entire study: Ivuxolimab, which targeted the costimulatory receptor OX40 (CD134), was an agonistic, fully human IgG2 monoclonal antibody. Three dose-escalation patients achieved partial responses, one with hepatocellular carcinoma and two with cutaneous melanoma. In the dose-escalation cohort, 65% to 90% of patients were male, and the mean age was approximately 64 years, with a range of 23 to 79. Patients were allowed to have had prior anti-PD-1, anti-PD-L1 or anti-CTLA-4 therapy, and approximately 39% of the dose-escalation patients had been treated with checkpoint inhibitors. Of the approximately 50 dose-escalation patients, hepatocellular carcinoma was present in about 20, melanoma in around 15, renal cell carcinoma in 9 and head and neck cancer in 9. Intravenous ivuxolimab was administered to patients every 2 weeks at six dose levels: 0.01, 0.1, 0.3, 1.5, 3 and 10 mg/kg. Peripheral TCRbeta sequencing was intended to test whether TCR sequence diversity was altered and clonal T-cell expansion was caused by ivuxolimab. The paper describes the monotherapy dose-escalation part (N of about 55 patients) of the phase I trial of ivuxolimab.

Genomic DNA was extracted from sorted cells for sequencing of the TCRbeta CDR3 region. The immunoSEQ Assay was used to sequence the TCRbeta CDR3 regions. In TCRdb, the immuneACCESS table is reduced to in-frame sequences with V and J assigned. These tables do not hold every clone; where another copy was compared, an unresolved V gene accounts for under half, and the others remain unexplained. In all, the sample holds 60,000 to 90,000 clones, and 90% of those were seen once. The ten most abundant clones make up around 0.39% of the sample. Broad study findings and their caveats: The antigen specificity of the clonally expanded peripheral T cells was not determined. On average, CD8+ T cells showed more expanded clones than CD4+ T cells after ivuxolimab. At doses of 0.1 to 3.0 mg/kg, clonal expansion of both CD4+ and CD8+ T cells in blood was seen between baseline and week 6. In the 0.1-3.0 mg/kg groups, partial responders had among the lowest normalized peripheral clonal expansion, particularly in CD8+ T cells. Low levels of normalized T-cell clonal expansion were also seen in some patients who did not respond.

This TCR was sampled from an adult with an advanced solid tumor such as melanoma, head and neck, liver or kidney cancer. The chain is made from TRBV25-1 and TRBJ2-1, with 12 bases aligning to TRBD2. The input for sequencing was CD4+ or CD8+ T cells sorted from blood, taken in a trial of the OX40 agonist ivuxolimab. In nucleotide form, the sequence is TGTGCCAGCAGTGGCGTAGGGCTAGCGGGAGGGATTTACAATGAGCAGTTCTTC. Its amino acids are CASSGVGLAGGIYNEQFF.